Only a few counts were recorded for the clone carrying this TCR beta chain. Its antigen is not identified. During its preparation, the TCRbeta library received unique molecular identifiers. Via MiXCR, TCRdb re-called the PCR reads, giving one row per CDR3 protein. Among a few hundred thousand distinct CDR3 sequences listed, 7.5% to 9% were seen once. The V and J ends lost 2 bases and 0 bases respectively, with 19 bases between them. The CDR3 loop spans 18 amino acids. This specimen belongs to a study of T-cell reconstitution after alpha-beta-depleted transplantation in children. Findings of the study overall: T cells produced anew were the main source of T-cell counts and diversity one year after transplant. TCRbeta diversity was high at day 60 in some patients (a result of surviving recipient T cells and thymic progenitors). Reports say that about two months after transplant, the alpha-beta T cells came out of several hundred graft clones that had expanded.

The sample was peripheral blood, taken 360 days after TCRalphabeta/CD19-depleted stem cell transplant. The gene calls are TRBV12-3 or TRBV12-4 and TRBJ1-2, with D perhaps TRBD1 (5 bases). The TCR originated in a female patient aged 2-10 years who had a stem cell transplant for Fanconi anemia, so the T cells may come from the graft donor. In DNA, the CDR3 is TGTGCCAGCAGTTTATTTTCGGTGCCCTTGACAGCTAACTATGGCTACACCTTC. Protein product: CASSLFSVPLTANYGYTF.